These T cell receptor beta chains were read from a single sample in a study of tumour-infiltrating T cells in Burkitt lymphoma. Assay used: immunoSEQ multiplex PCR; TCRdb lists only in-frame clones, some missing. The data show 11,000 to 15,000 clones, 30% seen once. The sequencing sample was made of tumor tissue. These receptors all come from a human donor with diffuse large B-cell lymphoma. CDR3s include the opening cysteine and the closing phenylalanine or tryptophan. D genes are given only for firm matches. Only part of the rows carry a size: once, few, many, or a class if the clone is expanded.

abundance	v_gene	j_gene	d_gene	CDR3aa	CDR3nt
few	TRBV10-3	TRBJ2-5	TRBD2	CATRLAGAEQTQYF	TGTGCCACCAGACTAGCGGGAGCAGAACAGACCCAGTACTTC
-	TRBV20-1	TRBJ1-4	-	CSGIQNEKLFF	TGCAGCGGGATTCAAAATGAAAAACTGTTTTTT
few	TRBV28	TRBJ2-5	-	CASSLLGTPGAQETQYF	TGTGCCAGCAGTTTACTCGGGACACCAGGGGCCCAAGAGACCCAGTACTTC
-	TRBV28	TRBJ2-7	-	CASSLTGDEQYF	TGTGCCAGCAGTTTAACGGGAGACGAGCAGTACTTC
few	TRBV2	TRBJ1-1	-	CASSIRVGTEAFF	TGTGCCAGCAGTATCAGGGTGGGCACTGAAGCTTTCTTT
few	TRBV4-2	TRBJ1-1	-	CASSQSNMNTEAFF	TGTGCCAGCAGCCAATCCAACATGAACACTGAAGCTTTCTTT
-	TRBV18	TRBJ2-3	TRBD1	CASSPLGTGSDTQYF	TGTGCCAGCTCACCATTAGGGACAGGGAGCGATACGCAGTATTTT
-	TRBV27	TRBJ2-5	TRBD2	CASTPAGLVGETQYF	TGTGCCAGCACTCCAGCGGGACTAGTGGGCGAGACCCAGTACTTC
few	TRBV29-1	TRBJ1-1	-	CSALKSENTEAFF	TGCAGCGCCCTAAAGTCCGAGAACACTGAAGCTTTCTTT
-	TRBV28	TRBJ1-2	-	CASSHGANRAQGYTF	TGTGCCAGCAGCCATGGGGCAAACAGGGCTCAGGGCTACACCTTC
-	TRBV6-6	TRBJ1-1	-	CASSRFQGNTEAFF	TGTGCCAGCAGCCGATTTCAGGGAAACACTGAAGCTTTCTTT
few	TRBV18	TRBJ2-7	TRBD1	CASSRSTGTASYEQYF	TGTGCCAGCTCACGAAGCACCGGGACAGCCTCCTACGAGCAGTACTTC
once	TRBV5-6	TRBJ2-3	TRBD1	CASSFKFTGGTDTQYF	TGTGCCAGCAGCTTCAAATTCACAGGGGGCACAGATACGCAGTATTTT
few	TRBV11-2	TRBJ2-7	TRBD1	CASSLSQGAYEQYF	TGTGCCAGCAGCCTCAGTCAGGGGGCCTACGAGCAGTACTTC
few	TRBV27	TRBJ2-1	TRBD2	CASSLGGAGRDEQFF	TGTGCCAGCTCTTTGGGGGGGGCCGGGAGGGATGAGCAGTTCTTC
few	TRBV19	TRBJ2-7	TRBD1	CASSPRQGASYEQYF	TGTGCCAGTAGTCCGAGACAGGGGGCGTCCTACGAGCAGTACTTC
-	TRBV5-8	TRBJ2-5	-	CASSLAGVARETQYF	TGTGCCAGCAGCTTGGCCGGGGTAGCGAGGGAGACCCAGTACTTC
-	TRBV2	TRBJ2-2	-	CASSETSPNTGELFF	TGTGCCAGCAGTGAAACCAGTCCGAACACCGGGGAGCTGTTTTTT
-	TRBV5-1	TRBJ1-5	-	CASSLTGSNQPQHF	TGCGCCAGCAGCTTGACAGGCAGCAATCAGCCCCAGCATTTT
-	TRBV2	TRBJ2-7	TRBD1	CASSQGDTPFQEQYF	TGTGCCAGCAGCCAGGGGGATACCCCTTTTCAAGAGCAGTACTTC
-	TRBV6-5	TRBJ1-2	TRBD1	CASRRQGTGGYTF	TGTGCCAGCAGACGACAGGGAACGGGTGGCTACACCTTC
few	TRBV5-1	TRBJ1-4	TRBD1	CASTGGTGEKLFF	TGCGCCAGCACAGGGGGGACGGGTGAAAAACTGTTTTTT
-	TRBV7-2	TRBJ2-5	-	CASSSGIQETQYF	TGTGCCAGCAGCTCAGGGATCCAAGAGACCCAGTACTTC
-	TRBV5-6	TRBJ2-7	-	CASSKAVSYEQYF	TGTGCCAGCAGCAAAGCGGTCTCCTACGAGCAGTACTTC
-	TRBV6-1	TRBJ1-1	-	CASTKGAMNTEAFF	TGTGCCAGCACAAAAGGAGCCATGAACACTGAAGCTTTCTTT
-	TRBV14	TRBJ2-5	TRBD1	CASSHLPGTGRETQYF	TGTGCCAGCAGCCACCTGCCGGGGACAGGGAGAGAGACCCAGTACTTC
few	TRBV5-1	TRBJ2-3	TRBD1	CASSMGQGADTQYF	TGCGCCAGCAGCATGGGACAGGGCGCAGATACGCAGTATTTT
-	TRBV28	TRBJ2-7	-	CASVRQASSYEQYF	TGTGCCAGCGTCAGACAGGCGAGCTCCTACGAGCAGTACTTC
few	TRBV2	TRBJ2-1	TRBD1	CASSFRQGIYNEQFF	TGTGCCAGCAGTTTCCGACAGGGGATATACAATGAGCAGTTCTTC
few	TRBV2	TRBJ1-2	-	CASIKPTGGGYGYTF	TGTGCCAGCATCAAACCTACGGGGGGCGGCTATGGCTACACCTTC
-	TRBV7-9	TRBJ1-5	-	CASSLESNQPQHF	TGTGCCAGCAGCTTAGAAAGCAATCAGCCCCAGCATTTT
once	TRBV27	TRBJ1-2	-	CASSLYLGDYGYTF	TGTGCCAGCAGTTTATATTTAGGGGACTATGGCTACACCTTC
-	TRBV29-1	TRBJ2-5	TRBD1	CSAQGQGETQYF	TGCAGCGCGCAGGGACAGGGGGAGACCCAGTACTTC
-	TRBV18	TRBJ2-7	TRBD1	CASSPRDRGTYEQYF	TGTGCCAGCTCACCGAGGGACAGGGGGACTTACGAGCAGTACTTC
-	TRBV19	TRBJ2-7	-	CASSIVYSGAYEQYF	TGTGCCAGTAGTATAGTTTATAGCGGAGCCTACGAGCAGTACTTC
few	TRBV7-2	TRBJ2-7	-	CASSPRLDLTYEQYF	TGTGCCAGCAGCCCTCGGTTAGACCTAACCTACGAGCAGTACTTC
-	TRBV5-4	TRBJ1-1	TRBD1	CASSRGQARPEAFF	TGTGCCAGCAGTAGGGGGCAAGCCCGACCTGAAGCTTTCTTT
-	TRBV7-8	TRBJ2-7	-	CASSFGGIRSYEQYF	TGTGCCAGCAGCTTCGGCGGGATAAGGAGCTACGAGCAGTACTTC
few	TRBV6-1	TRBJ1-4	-	CASSDRGQGFEKLFF	TGTGCCAGCAGTGATCGTGGGCAGGGCTTTGAAAAACTGTTTTTT
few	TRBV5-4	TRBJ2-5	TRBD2	CASRISGSGSETQYF	TGTGCCAGCAGAATTAGCGGGAGCGGGAGCGAGACCCAGTACTTC
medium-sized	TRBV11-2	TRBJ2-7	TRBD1	CASSLATGVPYEQYF	TGTGCCAGCAGCCTCGCCACAGGGGTTCCCTACGAGCAGTACTTC
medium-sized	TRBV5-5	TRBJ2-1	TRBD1	CASSARQGLEQFF	TGTGCCAGCAGCGCACGACAGGGGTTAGAGCAGTTCTTC
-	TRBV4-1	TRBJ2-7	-	CASSQDTIVTKTGEQYF	TGCGCCAGCAGCCAAGATACGATAGTAACCAAAACGGGGGAGCAGTACTTC
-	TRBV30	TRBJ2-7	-	CAWSVVGQTYEQYF	TGTGCCTGGAGTGTAGTAGGGCAAACCTACGAGCAGTACTTC
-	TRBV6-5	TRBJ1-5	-	CASSYSNGPQHF	TGTGCCAGCAGTTACTCTAACGGGCCCCAGCATTTT
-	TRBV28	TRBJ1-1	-	CASSPRPDIMNTEAFF	TGTGCCAGCAGTCCCCGACCCGATATTATGAACACTGAAGCTTTCTTT
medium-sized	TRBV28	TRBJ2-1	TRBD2	CASRDGLAGISGGYEQFF	TGTGCCAGCAGGGACGGACTAGCGGGAATCAGTGGGGGCTATGAGCAGTTCTTC
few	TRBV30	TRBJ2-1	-	CAWLRLESSYNEQFF	TGTGCCTGGCTTCGACTAGAGAGCTCCTACAATGAGCAGTTCTTC